This paragraph reports one T cell receptor beta chain. This CDR3 comprises 15 residues. J lost 4 bases, V lost 2 bases, and 7 bases had no gene match. Germline CDR1 reads MNHNS; CDR2 reads SASEGT. This sample stems from a study of blood T cell repertoires in COVID-19. Method: immunoSEQ multiplex PCR; TCRdb's copy keeps in-frame clones and lacks some. The sample lists about 190,000 clones; approximately 90% were seen once. Sample: peripheral blood. This rearrangement joins TRBV6-1 to TRBJ2-7; 8 nucleotides agree with TRBD2. The receptor was derived from a man in his sixties or seventies with active or convalescent COVID-19. This CDR3 is CASSEMSGGGYEQYF. CDR3 nucleotide sequence: TGTGCCAGCAGTGAAATGAGCGGGGGAGGATACGAGCAGTACTTC.